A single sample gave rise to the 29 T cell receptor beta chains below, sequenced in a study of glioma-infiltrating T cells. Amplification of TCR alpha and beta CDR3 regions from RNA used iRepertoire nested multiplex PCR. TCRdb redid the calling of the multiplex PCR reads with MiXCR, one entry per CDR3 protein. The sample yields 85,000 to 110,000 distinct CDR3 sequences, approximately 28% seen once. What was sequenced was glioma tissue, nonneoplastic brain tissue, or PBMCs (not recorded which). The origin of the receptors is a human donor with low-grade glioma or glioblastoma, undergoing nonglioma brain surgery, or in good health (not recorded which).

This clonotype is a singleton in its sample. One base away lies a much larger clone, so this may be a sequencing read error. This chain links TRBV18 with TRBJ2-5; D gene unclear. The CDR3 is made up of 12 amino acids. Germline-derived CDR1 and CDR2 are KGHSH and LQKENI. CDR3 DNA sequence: TGTGCCAGCTCACCAGGGCAAGATACCCAGTACTTC. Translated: CASSPGQDTQYF.

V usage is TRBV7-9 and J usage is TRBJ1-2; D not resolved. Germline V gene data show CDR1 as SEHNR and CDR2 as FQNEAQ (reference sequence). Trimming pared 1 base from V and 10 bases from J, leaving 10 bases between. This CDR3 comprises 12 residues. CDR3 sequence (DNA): TGTGCCAGCAGCTTAGGCAGTTTCGTCTACACCTTC. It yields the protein CASSLGSFVYTF. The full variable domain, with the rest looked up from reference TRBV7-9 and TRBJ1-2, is DTGVSQNPRHKITKRGQNVTFRCDPISEHNRLYWYRQTLGQGPEFLTYFQNEAQLEKSRLLSDRFSAERPKGSFSTLEIQRTEQGDSAMYLCASSLGSFVYTFGSGTRLTVV.

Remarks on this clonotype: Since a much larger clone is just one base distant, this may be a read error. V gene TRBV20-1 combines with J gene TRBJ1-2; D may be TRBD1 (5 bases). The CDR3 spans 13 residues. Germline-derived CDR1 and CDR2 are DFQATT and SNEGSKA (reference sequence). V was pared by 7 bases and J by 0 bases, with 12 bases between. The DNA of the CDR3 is TGCAGTGTTCCTGGGGGAGCTAACTATGGCTACACCTTC. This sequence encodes CSVPGGANYGYTF.

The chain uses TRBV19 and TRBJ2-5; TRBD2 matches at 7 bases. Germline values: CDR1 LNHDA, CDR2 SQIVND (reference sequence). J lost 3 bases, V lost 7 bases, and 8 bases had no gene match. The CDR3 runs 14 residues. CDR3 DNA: TGTGCCAGTACTGGGACTGGGGGGGAAGAGACCCAGTACTTC. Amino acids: CASTGTGGEETQYF.

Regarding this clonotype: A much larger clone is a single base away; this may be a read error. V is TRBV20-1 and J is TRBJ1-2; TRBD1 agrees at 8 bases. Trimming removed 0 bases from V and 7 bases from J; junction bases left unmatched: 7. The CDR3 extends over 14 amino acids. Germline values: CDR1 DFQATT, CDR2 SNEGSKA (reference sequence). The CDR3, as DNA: TGCAGTGCTAGAGAAAACAGGGGGAATGGTGGCTACACCTTC. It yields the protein CSARENRGNGGYTF.

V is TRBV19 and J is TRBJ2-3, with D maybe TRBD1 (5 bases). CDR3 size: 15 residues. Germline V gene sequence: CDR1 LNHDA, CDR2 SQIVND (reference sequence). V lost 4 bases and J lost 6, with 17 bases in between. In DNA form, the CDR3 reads TGTGCCAGTAGTACCCAACGGCAGGGCTGGGATACGCAGTATTTT. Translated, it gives CASSTQRQGWDTQYF.

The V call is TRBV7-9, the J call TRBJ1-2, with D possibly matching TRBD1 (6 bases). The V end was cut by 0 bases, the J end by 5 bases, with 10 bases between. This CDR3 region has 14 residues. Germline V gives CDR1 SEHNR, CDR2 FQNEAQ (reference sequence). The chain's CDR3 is CASSLADSLYGYTF. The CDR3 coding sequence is TGTGCCAGCAGCTTAGCGGACAGCCTTTATGGCTACACCTTC.

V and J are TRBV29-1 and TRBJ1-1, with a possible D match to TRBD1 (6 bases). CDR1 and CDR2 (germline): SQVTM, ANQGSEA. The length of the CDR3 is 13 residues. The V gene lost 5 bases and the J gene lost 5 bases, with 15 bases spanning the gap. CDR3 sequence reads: CSVWGPAGTEAFF. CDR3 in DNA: TGCAGCGTTTGGGGGCCGGCCGGGACTGAAGCTTTCTTT.

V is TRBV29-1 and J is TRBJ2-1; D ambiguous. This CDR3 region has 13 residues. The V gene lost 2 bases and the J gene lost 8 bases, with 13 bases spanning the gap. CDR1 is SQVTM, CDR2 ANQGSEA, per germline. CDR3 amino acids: CSVETLTVYEQFF. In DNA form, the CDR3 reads TGCAGCGTTGAAACCTTGACGGTCTATGAGCAGTTCTTC.

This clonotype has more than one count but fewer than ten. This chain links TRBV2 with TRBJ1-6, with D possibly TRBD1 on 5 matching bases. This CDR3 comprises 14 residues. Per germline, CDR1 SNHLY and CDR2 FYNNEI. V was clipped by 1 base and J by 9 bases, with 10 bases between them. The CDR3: CASSEDRGTSPLHF. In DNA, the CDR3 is TGTGCCAGCAGTGAAGATCGGGGCACTTCACCCCTCCACTTT. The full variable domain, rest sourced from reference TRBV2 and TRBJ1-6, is EPEVTQTPSHQVTQMGQEVILRCVPISNHLYFYWYRQILGQKVEFLVSFYNNEISEKSEIFDDQFSVERPDGSNFTLKIRSTKLEDSAMYFCASSEDRGTSPLHFGNGTRLTVT.

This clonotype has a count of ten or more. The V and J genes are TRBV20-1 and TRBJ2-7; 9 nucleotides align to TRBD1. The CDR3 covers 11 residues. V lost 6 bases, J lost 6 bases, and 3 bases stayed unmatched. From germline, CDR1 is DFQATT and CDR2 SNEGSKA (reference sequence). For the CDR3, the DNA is TGCAGTGCAAGGACAGGGGTCGAGCAGTACTTC. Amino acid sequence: CSARTGVEQYF.

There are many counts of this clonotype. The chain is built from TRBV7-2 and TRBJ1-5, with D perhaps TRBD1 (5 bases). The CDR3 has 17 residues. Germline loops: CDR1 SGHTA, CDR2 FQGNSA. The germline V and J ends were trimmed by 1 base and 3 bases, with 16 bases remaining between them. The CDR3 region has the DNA TGTGCCAGCAGCTTAGAATATGACGCCAGGGCCAATCAGCCCCAGCATTTT. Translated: CASSLEYDARANQPQHF.

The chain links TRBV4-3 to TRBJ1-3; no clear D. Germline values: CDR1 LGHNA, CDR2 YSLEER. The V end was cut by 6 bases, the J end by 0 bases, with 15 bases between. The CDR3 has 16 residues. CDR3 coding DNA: TGCGCCAGCAGTTCCCGGCGGGCTTTCTCTGGAAACACCATATATTTT. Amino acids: CASSSRRAFSGNTIYF.

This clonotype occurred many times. The CDR3 spells CSARRSGDSYNEQFF. Written as DNA, the CDR3 is TGCAGTGCTAGGAGAAGCGGGGATTCCTACAATGAGCAGTTCTTC. The V and J genes are TRBV20-1 and TRBJ2-1; TRBD2 aligns across 7 bases. V lost 3 bases and J lost 1; bases outside the gene matches: 6. The CDR3 has 15 amino acids. Germline V gene lookup returns CDR1 DFQATT and CDR2 SNEGSKA (reference sequence).

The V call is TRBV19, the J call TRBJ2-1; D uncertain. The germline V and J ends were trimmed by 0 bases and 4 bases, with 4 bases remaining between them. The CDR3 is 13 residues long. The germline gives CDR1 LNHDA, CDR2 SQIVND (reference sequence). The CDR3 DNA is TGTGCCAGTAGTATAGACAGTTACAATGAGCAGTTCTTC. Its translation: CASSIDSYNEQFF.

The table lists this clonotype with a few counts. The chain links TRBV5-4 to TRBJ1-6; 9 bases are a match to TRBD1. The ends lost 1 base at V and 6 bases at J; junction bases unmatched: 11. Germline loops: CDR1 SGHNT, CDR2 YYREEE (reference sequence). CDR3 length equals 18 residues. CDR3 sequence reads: CASSLRGTGSISNSPLHF. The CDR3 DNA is TGTGCCAGCAGCTTGAGAGGGACAGGGTCAATAAGTAATTCACCCCTCCACTTT. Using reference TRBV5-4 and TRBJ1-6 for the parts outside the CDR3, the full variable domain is ETGVTQSPTHLIKTRGQQVTLRCSSQSGHNTVSWYQQALGQGPQFIFQYYREEENGRGNFPPRFSGLQFPNYSSELNVNALELDDSALYLCASSLRGTGSISNSPLHFGNGTRLTVT.

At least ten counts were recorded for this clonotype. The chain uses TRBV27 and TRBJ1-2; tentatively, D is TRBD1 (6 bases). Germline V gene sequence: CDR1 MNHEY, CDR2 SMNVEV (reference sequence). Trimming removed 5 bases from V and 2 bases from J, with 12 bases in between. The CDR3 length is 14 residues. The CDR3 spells CASSRQALNYGYTF. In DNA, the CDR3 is TGTGCCAGCAGTAGACAGGCCCTAAACTATGGCTACACCTTC.

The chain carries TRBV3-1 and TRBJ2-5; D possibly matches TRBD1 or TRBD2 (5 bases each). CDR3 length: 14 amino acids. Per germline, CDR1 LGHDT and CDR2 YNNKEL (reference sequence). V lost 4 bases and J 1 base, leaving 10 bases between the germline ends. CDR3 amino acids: CASSPGTGQETQYF. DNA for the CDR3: TGTGCCAGCAGCCCTGGGACGGGCCAAGAGACCCAGTACTTC.

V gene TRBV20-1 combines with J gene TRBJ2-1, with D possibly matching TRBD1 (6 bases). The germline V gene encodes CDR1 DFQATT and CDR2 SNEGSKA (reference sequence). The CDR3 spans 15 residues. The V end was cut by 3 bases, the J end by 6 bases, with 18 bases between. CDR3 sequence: CSARSGQSLGNEQFF. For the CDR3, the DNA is TGCAGTGCTAGGTCAGGACAGTCCCTGGGCAATGAGCAGTTCTTC.

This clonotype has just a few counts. CDR3 nucleotides: TGCAGCGTTGAAGATCAGGGCTCAGAGACCCAGTACTTC. Translated: CSVEDQGSETQYF. The rearrangement uses TRBV29-1 and TRBJ2-5, with D possibly matching TRBD1 (5 bases). Germline lookup yields CDR1 SQVTM and CDR2 ANQGSEA. CDR3 length: 13 amino acids. With 0 bases removed from V and 4 bases from J, the gap between germline ends came to 9 bases.

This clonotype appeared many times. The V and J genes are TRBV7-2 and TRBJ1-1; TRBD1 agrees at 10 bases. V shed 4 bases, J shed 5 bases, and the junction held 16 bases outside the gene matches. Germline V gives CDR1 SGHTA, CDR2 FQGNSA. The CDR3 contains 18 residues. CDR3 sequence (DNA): TGTGCCAGCAGCTCTAGGGACAGGGGATCCCCTATTTTGACTGAAGCTTTCTTT. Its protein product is CASSSRDRGSPILTEAFF.

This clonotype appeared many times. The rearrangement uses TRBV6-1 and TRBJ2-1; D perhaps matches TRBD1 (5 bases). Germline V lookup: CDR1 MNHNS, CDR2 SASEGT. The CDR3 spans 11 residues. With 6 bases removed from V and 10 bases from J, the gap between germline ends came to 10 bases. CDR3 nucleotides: TGTGCCAGCAGATCAGGGTTCGAGCAGTTCTTC. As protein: CASRSGFEQFF.

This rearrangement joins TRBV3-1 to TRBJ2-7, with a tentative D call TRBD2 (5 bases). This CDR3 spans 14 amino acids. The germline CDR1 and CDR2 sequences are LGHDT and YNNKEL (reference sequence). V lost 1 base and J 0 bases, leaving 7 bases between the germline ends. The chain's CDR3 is CASSQVRDSYEQYF. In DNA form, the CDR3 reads TGTGCCAGCAGCCAAGTGAGGGACTCCTACGAGCAGTACTTC.

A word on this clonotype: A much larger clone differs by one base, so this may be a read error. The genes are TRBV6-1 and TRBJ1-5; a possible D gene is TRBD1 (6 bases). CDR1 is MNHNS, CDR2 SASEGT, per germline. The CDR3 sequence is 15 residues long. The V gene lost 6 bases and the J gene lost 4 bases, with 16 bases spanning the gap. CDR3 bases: TGTGCCAGCAGCCCTGTAGACAGGATAAATCAGCCCCAGCATTTT. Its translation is CASSPVDRINQPQHF.

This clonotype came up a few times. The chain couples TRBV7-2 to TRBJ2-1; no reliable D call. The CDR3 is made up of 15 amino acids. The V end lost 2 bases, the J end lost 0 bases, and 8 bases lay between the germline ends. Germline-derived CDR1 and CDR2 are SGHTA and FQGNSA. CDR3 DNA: TGTGCCAGCAGCTTACGGCAGACCTCCTACAATGAGCAGTTCTTC. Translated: CASSLRQTSYNEQFF.

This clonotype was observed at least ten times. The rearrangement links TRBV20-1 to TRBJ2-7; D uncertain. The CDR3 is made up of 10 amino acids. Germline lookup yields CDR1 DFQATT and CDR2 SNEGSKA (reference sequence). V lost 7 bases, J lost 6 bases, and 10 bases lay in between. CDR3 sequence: CSVPAGEQYF. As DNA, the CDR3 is TGCAGTGTTCCTGCTGGCGAGCAGTACTTC.

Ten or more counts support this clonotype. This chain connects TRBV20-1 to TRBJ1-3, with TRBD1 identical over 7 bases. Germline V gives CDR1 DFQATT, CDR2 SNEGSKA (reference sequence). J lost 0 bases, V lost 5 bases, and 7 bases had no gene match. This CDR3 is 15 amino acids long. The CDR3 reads CSALDRQFSGNTIYF. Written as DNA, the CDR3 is TGCAGTGCTTTGGACAGGCAGTTCTCTGGAAACACCATATATTTT.

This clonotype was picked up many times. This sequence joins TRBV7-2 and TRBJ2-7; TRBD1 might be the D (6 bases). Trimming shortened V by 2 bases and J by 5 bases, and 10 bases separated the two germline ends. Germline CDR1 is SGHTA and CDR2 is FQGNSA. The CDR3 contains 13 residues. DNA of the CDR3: TGTGCCAGCAGCTTAAGACAGGAGAACGAGCAGTACTTC. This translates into CASSLRQENEQYF.

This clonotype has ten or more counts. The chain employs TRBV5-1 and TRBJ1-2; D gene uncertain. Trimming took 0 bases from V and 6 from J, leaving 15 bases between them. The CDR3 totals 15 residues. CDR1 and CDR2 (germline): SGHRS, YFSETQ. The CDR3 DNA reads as TGCGCCAGCAGCTTGGCAGGCCCCGCGGCGGATGGCTACACCTTC. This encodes CASSLAGPAADGYTF.